Below, 8 T cell receptor beta chains from the same sample are listed, as sequenced in a study of low-dose radiotherapy and immunotherapy resistance in tumors. The time point denotes: before trial treatment. Primers used for first-strand cDNA, a TRAV- and TRBV-specific set, covered both alpha and beta chains. The authors amplified TCRs for about 20 PCR cycles with a constant-region primer and a V-primer adapter. TCRdb ran MiXCR on the reads and lists one entry per CDR3 protein. Of over 70,000 distinct CDR3 sequences in the sample, around 30% were seen once. Specimen: PBMCs, collected before treatment. Every receptor here comes from a female donor with ovarian cancer.

CDR3 sequence (DNA): TGCAGCGCCGGCCTAGGGTCGAACTATGGCTACACCTTC. As protein: CSAGLGSNYGYTF. The gene calls are TRBV29-1 and TRBJ1-2; D call uncertain. This CDR3 comprises 13 residues. Germline V gives CDR1 SQVTM, CDR2 ANQGSEA. V lost 7 bases and J 2 bases, leaving 14 bases between the germline ends.

A note on this clonotype: This is likely an artifact of a read error, given a far larger clone one base away. The chain couples TRBV1 to TRBJ2-1. TRBV1 is shown as a pseudogene. The CDR3 spans 14 residues. CDR3 nucleotides: TGCGCCAGCAGCCAACCAGCGAGCTCCTACGAGCAGTTCTTC. As protein: CASSQPASSYEQFF.

About this clonotype itself: It is likely a read error: a sequence one base away is far more abundant. The chain has TRBV5-6 and TRBJ2-7, with TRBD2 as a possible D gene (6 bases). The CDR3 runs to 13 residues. With 0 bases removed from V and 7 bases from J, the gap between germline ends came to 11 bases. Germline V gene sequence: CDR1 SGHDT, CDR2 YYEEEE. DNA of the CDR3: TGTGCCAGCAGCTTGGCTGTGCGGGGAGAGCAGTACTTC. Translation gives CASSLAVRGEQYF. The full variable domain, with the rest looked up from reference TRBV5-6 and TRBJ2-7, is DAGVTQSPTHLIKTRGQQVTLRCSPKSGHDTVSWYQQALGQGPQFIFQYYEEEERQRGNFPDRFSGHQFPNYSSELNVNALLLGDSALYLCASSLAVRGEQYFGPGTRLTVT.

The CDR3 nucleotides read TGTGCCAGCAGCCAGATGACTAGCGGCACAGATACGCAGTATTTT. Protein sequence: CASSQMTSGTDTQYF. This sequence joins TRBV2 and TRBJ2-3; 8 nucleotides line up with TRBD2. Germline CDR1 is SNHLY and CDR2 is FYNNEI. The ends lost 6 bases at V and 1 base at J; junction bases unmatched: 6. CDR3 size: 15 residues.

This clonotype occurred many times. CDR3 residues: CSAIVGSTDTQYF. The CDR3 coding sequence is TGCAGTGCTATTGTGGGTAGCACAGATACGCAGTATTTT. The V gene is TRBV20-1, the J gene TRBJ2-3; D is unclear. V was shortened by 4 bases and J by 0 bases, with 8 bases between the two germline ends. The CDR3 has 13 residues. The V gene's germline CDR1 is DFQATT and CDR2 SNEGSKA (reference sequence).

This clonotype was detected many times. V usage is TRBV7-9 and J usage is TRBJ1-1; no clear D gene. V was cut by 4 bases and J by 1 base, with 19 bases left in between. The CDR3 runs to 17 residues. Germline CDR1 and CDR2: SEHNR and FQNEAQ (reference sequence). The CDR3 bases are TGTGCCAGCAGCTCTACAAGATATGAGGTCGGGAACACTGAAGCTTTCTTT. Encoded protein: CASSSTRYEVGNTEAFF.

There are a few counts of this clonotype. This likely comes from a read error, as the CDR3 has no conserved phenylalanine or tryptophan at its end. The chain is built from TRBV28 and TRBJ2-3, with 8 bases aligning to TRBD2. The CDR3 is 17 residues long. Germline-derived CDR1 and CDR2 are MDHEN and SYDVKM. The CDR3 DNA is TGTGCTAGCAGTTTCCTTCGGACGGGGGGGCCCACAGATACGCAGTATTTA. It translates to CASSFLRTGGPTDTQYL.

The table lists this clonotype with many counts. V gene TRBV6-2 or TRBV6-3 combines with J gene TRBJ1-6, with 7 bases identical to TRBD1. With V trimmed by 6 bases and J by 7 bases, 9 bases remained unmatched. The CDR3 is 15 amino acids. Germline CDR1 MNHEY, CDR2 SVGEGT. The CDR3: CASRDPGTANSPLHF. The CDR3 DNA follows: TGTGCCAGCAGAGACCCCGGGACAGCCAATTCACCCCTCCACTTT.